This TCR beta chain was profiled in a study of STAT5B mutations in CD4+ large granular lymphocyte leukemia. Study results and caveats: Compared with healthy controls (2/35), patient top clones favored TRBV06 (8/27). Patient CD4-sorted repertoires looked more clonal than healthy CD4+ repertoires, even without putative leukemic clones.

This was a survey-level run. The data were produced by immunoSEQ multiplex PCR, yet TCRdb's version contains in-frame clones alone and is incomplete. The sample lists tens of thousands of clones; more than 75% were seen once. A word on this clone: Its target is not known.

CDR3 length: 16 amino acids. Germline V gene lookup returns CDR1 LGHNA and CDR2 YSLEER. V lost 4 bases, J lost 4 bases, and 8 bases stayed unmatched. This clonotype was obtained from a human donor in good health. This chain links TRBV4-3 with TRBJ2-3; 10 bases fit TRBD2. The specimen was CD4+ T cells from blood buffy coats. CDR3 in amino acids: CASSLSAGGRSDTQYF. The CDR3 coding sequence is TGCGCCAGCAGCCTTTCAGCGGGGGGGCGGTCAGATACGCAGTATTTT.